This TCR beta chain was sequenced for a study of CD8 T cells in ankylosing spondylitis. Study-level findings and limits: A motif in TCR beta, a set of fewer than ten highly homologous variants, appeared characteristic of ankylosing spondylitis blood.

This clonotype has at least ten counts. Its antigen is as yet unknown. Via MiXCR, TCRdb re-called the 5' RACE reads, giving one row per CDR3 protein. The table records around 320,000 distinct CDR3 sequences, less than 25% of them present only once. Trimming removed 8 bases from V and 8 bases from J; junction bases left unmatched: 3. In germline, CDR1 is MNHEY, CDR2 SVGAGI. This CDR3 has 13 residues. The sample was blood, either unsorted or a sorted T cell fraction (not recorded which). The receptor was isolated from a female donor with ankylosing spondylitis or in good health (not recorded which). V usage is TRBV6-5 and J usage is TRBJ2-1, with TRBD2 identical over 13 bases. In DNA, the CDR3 is TGTGCCAGCGGACTAGCGGGAGTGTATGAGCAGTTCTTC. It yields the protein CASGLAGVYEQFF.